These 26 T cell receptor beta chains were sequenced from one sample in a study of T cell repertoires and HLA-DP antigens. Here immunoSEQ multiplex PCR was the method, and the copy in TCRdb shows in-frame clones only, minus some. The sample has about 110,000 clones; roughly 92% are singletons. These receptors lack a known antigen. What was sequenced was CD4+ T cells from PBMCs. Receptor source: a woman younger than 35 in good health and CMV-seronegative.

The chain carries TRBV9 and TRBJ1-1, with a possible D match to TRBD1 (5 bases). CDR3 size: 15 residues. Germline-derived CDR1 and CDR2 are SGDLS and YYNGEE. V gave up 0 bases and J gave up 10 bases, with 19 bases separating them. The CDR3 sequence: CASSVAGVAGVAAFF. CDR3 in DNA: TGTGCCAGCAGCGTAGCTGGGGTGGCGGGGGTAGCAGCTTTCTTT.

The J gene is TRBJ2-3, the V gene TRBV9; 12 bases agree with TRBD2. This CDR3 has 15 residues. Germline trimming cut 4 bases from V and 4 bases from J; bases unmatched to any gene: 4. Germline V gene lookup returns CDR1 SGDLS and CDR2 YYNGEE. As DNA, the CDR3 is TGTGCCAGCAGCCTTCTAGCGGGAGGGGCAGATACGCAGTATTTT. Residues: CASSLLAGGADTQYF.

V usage is TRBV28 and J usage is TRBJ1-1; D is possibly TRBD1 (6 bases). The CDR3 runs 11 residues. Looked up from germline, CDR1 is MDHEN and CDR2 is SYDVKM. Trimming took 10 bases from V and 7 from J, leaving 13 bases between them. The CDR3 bases are TGTGCCACCTCTGAGGGGGTTGAAGCTTTCTTT. It is translated as CATSEGVEAFF.

CDR3 protein: CAWGGEETQYF. CDR3 sequence (DNA): TGTGCCTGGGGGGGAGAAGAGACCCAGTACTTC. V and J are TRBV30 and TRBJ2-5; D could derive from TRBD1 or TRBD2 (5 bases each). V lost 5 bases and J lost 3, with 7 bases in between. CDR1 and CDR2 (germline): GTSNPN, SVGIG (reference sequence). This CDR3 is built from 11 residues.

The chain joins TRBV5-1 to TRBJ2-5; 11 positions agree with TRBD2. V was clipped by 0 bases and J by 11 bases; unmatched bases: 9. The V gene's germline CDR1 is SGHRS and CDR2 YFSETQ. The CDR3 runs 15 residues. CDR3 coding DNA: TGCGCCAGCAGCTTGGCCCTACTAGCGGGGGAAGAGCAGTACTTC. As protein: CASSLALLAGEEQYF.

The chain is built from TRBV18 and TRBJ1-2, with unresolved D. The CDR3 extends over 13 amino acids. Trimming took 6 bases from V and 5 from J, leaving 13 bases between them. Germline V lookup: CDR1 KGHSH, CDR2 LQKENI. Here the CDR3 reads CASSPASLYGYTF. As DNA, the CDR3 is TGTGCCAGCTCTCCGGCCAGTCTTTATGGCTACACCTTC. Filled out from reference TRBV18 and TRBJ1-2, the complete variable domain reads NAGVMQNPRHLVRRRGQEARLRCSPMKGHSHVYWYRQLPEEGLKFMVYLQKENIIDESGMPKERFSAEFPKEGPSILRIQQVVRGDSAAYFCASSPASLYGYTFGSGTRLTVV.

This chain joins TRBV15 and TRBJ2-3; perhaps TRBD2 as D (6 bases). Germline CDR1 and CDR2: LNHNV and YYDKDF (reference sequence). V lost 1 base to trimming and J lost 2 bases, with 19 bases between them. The CDR3 spans 18 residues. The CDR3 DNA is TGTGCCACCAGCAGAGCCCGGGGGAGGCCTACACCCACAGATACGCAGTATTTT. It translates to CATSRARGRPTPTDTQYF.

This rearrangement joins TRBV18 to TRBJ1-1; no firm D call. The CDR3 is 13 residues long. Per germline, CDR1 KGHSH and CDR2 LQKENI. The ends were cut back, 3 bases at V and 7 bases at J, with 12 bases in the middle. Written as DNA, the CDR3 is TGTGCCAGCTCACCCAACGTGGAGGGTGAAGCTTTCTTT. Translated, it gives CASSPNVEGEAFF.

This sequence joins TRBV6-1 and TRBJ1-2; D is possibly TRBD1 (5 bases). From germline, CDR1 is MNHNS and CDR2 SASEGT. V gave up 0 bases and J gave up 10 bases, with 12 bases separating them. The CDR3 consists of 13 residues. As DNA, the CDR3 is TGTGCCAGCAGTGAAGCCGGGGGAAGGCACTACACCTTC. This encodes CASSEAGGRHYTF.

The CDR3 region is CATSRGQDTGELFF. CDR3 bases: TGTGCCACCAGCAGGGGGCAGGACACCGGGGAGCTGTTTTTT. V gene TRBV15 combines with J gene TRBJ2-2; a possible D gene is TRBD1 (5 bases). The CDR3 has 14 amino acids. V lost 3 bases and J lost 3, with 8 bases in between. CDR1 and CDR2 from the germline V gene are LNHNV and YYDKDF (reference sequence). Supplemented by reference TRBV15 and TRBJ2-2, the full variable domain reads DAMVIQNPRYQVTQFGKPVTLSCSQTLNHNVMYWYQQKSSQAPKLLFHYYDKDFNNEADTPDNFQSRRPNTSFCFLDIRSPGLGDTAMYLCATSRGQDTGELFFGEGSRLTVL.

The chain recombines TRBV28 with TRBJ2-7; 11 bases agree with TRBD2. Germline assignment: CDR1 MDHEN and CDR2 SYDVKM. This CDR3 is 13 amino acids long. Losses at the gene ends were 10 bases for V and 2 bases for J; bases not matched to a gene: 4. CDR3 in DNA: TGTGCCACCCTAGCGGGAGGAACCTACGAGCAGTACTTC. It yields the protein CATLAGGTYEQYF.

The chain employs TRBV5-1 and TRBJ2-2; 8 bases are a match to TRBD1. J gave up 5 bases and V 2 bases, and 8 bases lay outside the gene matches. This CDR3 has 16 residues. The germline V gene has CDR1 SGHRS and CDR2 YFSETQ. The CDR3 loop reads CASSFPDRGGTGELFF. For the CDR3, the DNA is TGCGCCAGCAGCTTCCCCGACAGGGGTGGAACCGGGGAGCTGTTTTTT.

The chain employs TRBV10-3 and TRBJ2-2, with D perhaps matching TRBD2 (7 bases). The CDR3 loop spans 15 amino acids. Between the trimmed V and J ends, which lost 8 bases and 3 bases, there was a span of 16 bases. CDR1 is ENHRY, CDR2 SYGVKD, per germline. The CDR3 here is CAIPSGGRDTGELFF. The CDR3 bases are TGTGCCATCCCTTCGGGGGGCCGGGACACCGGGGAGCTGTTTTTT.

The V call is TRBV7-9, the J call TRBJ2-3; D remains unclear. Trimming removed 11 bases at V and 6 bases at J, with 9 bases between. Germline V gives CDR1 SEHNR, CDR2 FQNEAQ (reference sequence). The CDR3 sequence is 10 residues long. For the CDR3, the DNA is TGTGCCGGCACAGATGATACGCAGTATTTT. Its protein is CAGTDDTQYF.

Written as DNA, the CDR3 is TGTGCCAGCAGTTTTACCCGGGCCGTAACTCAAGAGACCCAGTACTTC. Its translation: CASSFTRAVTQETQYF. The chain recombines TRBV5-6 with TRBJ2-5; D is unresolved. Deletions cut 5 bases from V and 2 bases from J, with 19 bases between. This CDR3 region has 16 residues. CDR1 SGHDT and CDR2 YYEEEE come from the germline V gene.

This chain connects TRBV27 to TRBJ1-2; TRBD1 matches 7 bases. From germline, CDR1 is MNHEY and CDR2 SMNVEV (reference sequence). This CDR3 contains 15 residues. Trimming at V came to 3 bases and at J to 5 bases, leaving 9 bases not matched to a gene. The CDR3 loop is CASSFRVGTAYGYTF. For the CDR3, the DNA is TGTGCCAGCAGTTTCCGAGTGGGGACAGCATATGGCTACACCTTC.

The chain's CDR3 is CASSLGQGAGQPQHF. DNA for the CDR3: TGTGCCAGCAGCTTAGGACAGGGGGCCGGTCAGCCCCAGCATTTT. J is TRBJ1-5 and V is TRBV7-2, with 10 bases fitting TRBD1. V shed 1 base and J 6 bases; nucleotides not matched to a gene: 3. CDR1 and CDR2 (germline): SGHTA, FQGNSA. CDR3 length equals 15 residues.

This sequence joins TRBV27 and TRBJ2-7, with D perhaps being TRBD1 or TRBD2 (5 bases each). The germline V gene has CDR1 MNHEY and CDR2 SMNVEV (reference sequence). The CDR3 covers 17 residues. The V gene lost 2 bases and the J gene lost 1 base, with 18 bases spanning the gap. CDR3 amino acids: CASSLNLGARQSYEQYF. The CDR3, as DNA: TGTGCCAGCAGTTTAAATCTCGGGGCAAGGCAGTCCTACGAGCAGTACTTC.

Only a few counts were recorded for this clone. This chain joins TRBV4-1 and TRBJ1-6, with 7 bases identical to TRBD1. This CDR3 has 17 residues. Germline values: CDR1 MGHRA, CDR2 YSYEKL. J gave up 8 bases and V 2 bases, and 12 bases lay outside the gene matches. CDR3 bases: TGCGCCAGCAGCCAACCGCAAAGGACAGGTCATTATTCACCCCTCCACTTT. Its protein product is CASSQPQRTGHYSPLHF.

CDR3 bases: TGCGCCAGCAGCTTGGCATGGCGGTCCACCTACGAGCAGTACTTC. Translated, it gives CASSLAWRSTYEQYF. The chain uses TRBV5-1 and TRBJ2-7; no clear D gene. Per germline, CDR1 SGHRS and CDR2 YFSETQ. This CDR3 is built from 15 residues. V lost 0 bases and J 2 bases, leaving 12 bases between the germline ends. The full variable domain, rest sourced from reference TRBV5-1 and TRBJ2-7, is KAGVTQTPRYLIKTRGQQVTLSCSPISGHRSVSWYQQTPGQGLQFLFEYFSETQRNKGNFPGRFSGRQFSNSRSEMNVSTLELGDSALYLCASSLAWRSTYEQYFGPGTRLTVT.

This clone was counted once. J is TRBJ1-2 and V is TRBV5-1; D remains ambiguous. Deletions cut 0 bases from V and 4 bases from J, with 7 bases between. CDR3 length equals 13 residues. Germline loops: CDR1 SGHRS, CDR2 YFSETQ. The CDR3, as DNA: TGCGCCAGCAGCTTGGACAGCACCTATGGCTACACCTTC. Translating gives CASSLDSTYGYTF.

In its sample, this clone was seen once. The V call is TRBV28, the J call TRBJ1-5, with D unresolved. The CDR3 totals 14 residues. Germline V gene lookup returns CDR1 MDHEN and CDR2 SYDVKM. V shed 6 bases and J shed 7 bases, with 16 bases lying between them. The CDR3 is CASRTSRTYQPQHF. The CDR3 DNA sequence: TGTGCCAGCAGGACATCCAGGACGTACCAGCCCCAGCATTTT.

The genes are TRBV5-4 and TRBJ2-2; TRBD2 matches 15 bases. CDR3 length: 17 amino acids. Per germline, CDR1 SGHNT and CDR2 YYREEE (reference sequence). J gave up 1 base and V 4 bases, and 2 bases lay outside the gene matches. The CDR3 bases are TGTGCCAGCAGCCTGGGACTAGCGGGAGGGAACACCGGGGAGCTGTTTTTT. It specifies CASSLGLAGGNTGELFF.

The gene calls are TRBV15 and TRBJ1-2; 8 bases align to TRBD1. The CDR3 has 13 amino acids. Germline lookup yields CDR1 LNHNV and CDR2 YYDKDF (reference sequence). The J segment lost 7 bases and the V segment lost 4 bases, leaving 5 bases of the junction unmatched. CDR3 residues: CATSKTGETGYTF. DNA of the CDR3: TGTGCCACCAGCAAGACAGGGGAAACTGGCTACACCTTC.

J is TRBJ1-5 and V is TRBV28, with D tentatively TRBD1 (6 bases). The germline CDR1 and CDR2 sequences are MDHEN and SYDVKM. The CDR3 extends over 15 amino acids. V dropped 8 bases and J dropped 0 bases, with 14 bases sitting between them. CDR3 in amino acids: CASDYREHSNQPQHF. CDR3 nucleotides: TGTGCCAGCGATTACAGGGAGCATAGCAATCAGCCCCAGCATTTT.

This clone occurred once. The chain has TRBV28 and TRBJ1-5; perhaps TRBD1 as D (5 bases). In germline, CDR1 is MDHEN, CDR2 SYDVKM. V was trimmed by 5 bases and J by 0 bases, leaving 11 bases between them. This CDR3 is built from 15 residues. CDR3 loop: CASSRYGGSNQPQHF. CDR3 sequence (DNA): TGTGCCAGCAGTCGATATGGGGGTAGCAATCAGCCCCAGCATTTT.